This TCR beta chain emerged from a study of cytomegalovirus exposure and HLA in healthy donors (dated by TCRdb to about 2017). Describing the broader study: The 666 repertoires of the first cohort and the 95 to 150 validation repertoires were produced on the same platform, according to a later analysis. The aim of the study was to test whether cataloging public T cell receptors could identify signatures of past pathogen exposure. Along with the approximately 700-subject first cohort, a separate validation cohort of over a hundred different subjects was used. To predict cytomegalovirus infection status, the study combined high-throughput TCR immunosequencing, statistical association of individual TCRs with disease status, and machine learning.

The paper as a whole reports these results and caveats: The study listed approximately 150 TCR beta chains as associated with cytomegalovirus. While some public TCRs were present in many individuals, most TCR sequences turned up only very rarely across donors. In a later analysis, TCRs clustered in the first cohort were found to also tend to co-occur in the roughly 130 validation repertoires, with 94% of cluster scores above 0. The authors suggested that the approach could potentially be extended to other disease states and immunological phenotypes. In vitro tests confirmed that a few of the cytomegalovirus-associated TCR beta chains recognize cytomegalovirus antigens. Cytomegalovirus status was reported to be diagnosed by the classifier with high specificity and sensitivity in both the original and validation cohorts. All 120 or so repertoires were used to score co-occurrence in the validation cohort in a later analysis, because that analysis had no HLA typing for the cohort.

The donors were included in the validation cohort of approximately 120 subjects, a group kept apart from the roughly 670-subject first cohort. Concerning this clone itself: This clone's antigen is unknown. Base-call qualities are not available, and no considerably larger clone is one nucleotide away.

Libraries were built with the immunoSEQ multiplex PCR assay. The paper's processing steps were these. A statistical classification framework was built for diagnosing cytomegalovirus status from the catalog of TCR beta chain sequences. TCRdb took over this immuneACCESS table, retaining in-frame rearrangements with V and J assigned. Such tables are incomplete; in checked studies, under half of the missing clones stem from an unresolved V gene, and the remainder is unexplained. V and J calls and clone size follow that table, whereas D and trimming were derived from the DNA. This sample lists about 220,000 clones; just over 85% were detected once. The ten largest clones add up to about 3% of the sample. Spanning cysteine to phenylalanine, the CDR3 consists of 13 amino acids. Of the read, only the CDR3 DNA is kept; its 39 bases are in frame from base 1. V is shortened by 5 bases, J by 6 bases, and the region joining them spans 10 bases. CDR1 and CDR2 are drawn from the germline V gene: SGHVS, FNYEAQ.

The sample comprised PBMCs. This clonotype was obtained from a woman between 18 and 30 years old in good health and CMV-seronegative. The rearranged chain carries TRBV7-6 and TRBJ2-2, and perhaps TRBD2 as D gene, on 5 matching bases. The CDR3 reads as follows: CASSPVEAGELFF. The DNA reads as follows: TGTGCCAGCAGCCCCGTGGAGGCCGGGGAGCTGTTTTTT.